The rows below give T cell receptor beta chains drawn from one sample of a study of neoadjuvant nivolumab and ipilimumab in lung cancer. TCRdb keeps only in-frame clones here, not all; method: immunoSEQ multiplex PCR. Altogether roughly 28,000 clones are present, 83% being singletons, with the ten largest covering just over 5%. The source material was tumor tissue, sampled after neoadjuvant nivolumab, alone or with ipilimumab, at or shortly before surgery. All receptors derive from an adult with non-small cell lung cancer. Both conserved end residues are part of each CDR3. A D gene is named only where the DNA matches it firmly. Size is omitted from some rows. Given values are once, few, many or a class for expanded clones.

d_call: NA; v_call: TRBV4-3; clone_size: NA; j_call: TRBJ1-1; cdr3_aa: CASSQSHLRAEVNTEAFF; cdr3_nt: TGCGCCAGCAGCCAATCCCATCTTAGGGCAGAGGTGAACACTGAAGCTTTCTTT
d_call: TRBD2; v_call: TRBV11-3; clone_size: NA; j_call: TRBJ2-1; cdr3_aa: CASSSQAGGQNEQFF; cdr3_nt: TGTGCCAGCAGCTCCCAAGCGGGAGGGCAGAATGAGCAGTTCTTC
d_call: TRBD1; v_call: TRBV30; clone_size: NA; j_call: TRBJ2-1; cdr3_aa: CAWSGGQTMNEQFF; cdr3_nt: TGTGCCTGGAGTGGGGGACAGACAATGAATGAGCAGTTCTTC
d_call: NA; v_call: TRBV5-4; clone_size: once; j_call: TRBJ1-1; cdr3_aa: CASSVPGNTEAFF; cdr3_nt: TGTGCCAGCAGCGTTCCTGGGAACACTGAAGCTTTCTTT
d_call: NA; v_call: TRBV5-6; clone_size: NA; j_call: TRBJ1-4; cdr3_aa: CASSLGVPNEKLFF; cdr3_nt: TGTGCCAGCAGCTTGGGAGTCCCAAATGAAAAACTGTTTTTT
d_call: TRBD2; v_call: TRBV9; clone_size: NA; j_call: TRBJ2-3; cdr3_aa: CASSGLSGGGVDTQYF; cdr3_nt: TGTGCCAGCAGCGGCCTTAGCGGGGGAGGGGTAGATACGCAGTATTTT
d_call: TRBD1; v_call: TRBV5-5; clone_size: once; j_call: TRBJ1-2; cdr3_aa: CASSLTDRAYYTF; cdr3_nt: TGTGCCAGCAGCTTGACCGACAGGGCTTACTACACCTTC
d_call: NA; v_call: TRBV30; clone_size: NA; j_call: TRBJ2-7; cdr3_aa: CAWSEGGEEQYF; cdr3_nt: TGTGCCTGGAGTGAGGGCGGCGAGGAGCAGTACTTC
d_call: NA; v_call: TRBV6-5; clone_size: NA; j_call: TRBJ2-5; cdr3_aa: CASSYFLPDQETQYF; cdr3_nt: TGTGCCAGCAGTTACTTTCTGCCAGACCAAGAGACCCAGTACTTC
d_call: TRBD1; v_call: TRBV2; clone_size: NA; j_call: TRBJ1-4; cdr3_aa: CASSTRQDRGEKLFF; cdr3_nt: TGTGCCAGCAGTACGAGACAGGACAGGGGTGAAAAACTGTTTTTT
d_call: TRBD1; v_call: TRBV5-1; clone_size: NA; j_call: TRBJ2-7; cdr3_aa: CASSLQGVAAYEQYF; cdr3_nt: TGCGCCAGCAGCCTACAGGGGGTTGCGGCCTACGAGCAGTACTTC
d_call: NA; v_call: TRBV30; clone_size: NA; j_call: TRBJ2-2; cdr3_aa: CAWKQNTNTGELFF; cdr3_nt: TGTGCCTGGAAACAGAACACGAACACCGGGGAGCTGTTTTTT
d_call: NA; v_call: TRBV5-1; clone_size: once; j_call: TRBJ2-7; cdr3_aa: CASTQGGEGEQYF; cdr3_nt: TGCGCCAGCACTCAGGGGGGAGAAGGCGAGCAGTACTTC
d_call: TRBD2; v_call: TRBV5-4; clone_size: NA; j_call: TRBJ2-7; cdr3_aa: CASSFSGVSYEQYF; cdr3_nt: TGTGCCAGCAGCTTTAGCGGGGTCTCCTACGAGCAGTACTTC
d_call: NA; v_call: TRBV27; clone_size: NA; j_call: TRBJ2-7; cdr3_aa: CASSFRGTRESKVYEQYF; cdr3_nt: TGTGCCAGCAGTTTCCGCGGAACCAGGGAGTCAAAAGTCTACGAGCAGTACTTC
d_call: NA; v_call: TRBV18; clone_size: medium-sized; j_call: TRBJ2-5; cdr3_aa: CASSPWVGAAQETQYF; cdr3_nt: TGTGCCAGCTCACCATGGGTGGGGGCAGCACAAGAGACCCAGTACTTC
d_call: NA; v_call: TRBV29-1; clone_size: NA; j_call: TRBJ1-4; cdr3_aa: CSVEGVTNEKLFF; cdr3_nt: TGCAGCGTTGAGGGTGTCACTAATGAAAAACTGTTTTTT
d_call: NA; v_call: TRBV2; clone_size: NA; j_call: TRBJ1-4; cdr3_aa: CASSGAAEKLFF; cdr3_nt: TGTGCCAGCAGTGGGGCGGCTGAAAAACTGTTTTTT
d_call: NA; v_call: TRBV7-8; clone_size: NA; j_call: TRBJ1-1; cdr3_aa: CASSLDSNTEAFF; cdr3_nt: TGTGCCAGCAGCCTAGACAGTAACACTGAAGCTTTCTTT
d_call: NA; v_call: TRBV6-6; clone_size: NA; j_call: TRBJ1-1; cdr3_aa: CASSYGTSNTEAFF; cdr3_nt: TGTGCCAGCAGTTACGGGACTTCGAACACTGAAGCTTTCTTT
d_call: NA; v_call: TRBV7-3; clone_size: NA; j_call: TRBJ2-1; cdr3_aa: CASSLAQDNEQFF; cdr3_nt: TGTGCCAGCAGCTTAGCACAAGACAATGAGCAGTTCTTC
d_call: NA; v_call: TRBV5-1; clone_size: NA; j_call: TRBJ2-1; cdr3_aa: CASGTGTSLSYNEQFF; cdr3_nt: TGCGCCAGCGGCACCGGGACCTCCCTCTCCTACAATGAGCAGTTCTTC
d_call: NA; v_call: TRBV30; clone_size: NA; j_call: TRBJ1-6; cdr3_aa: CAWSGRDRLNSPLHF; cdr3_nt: TGTGCCTGGAGCGGAAGAGACAGGTTGAATTCACCCCTCCACTTT
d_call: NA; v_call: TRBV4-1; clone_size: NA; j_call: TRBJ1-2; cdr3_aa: CASSQGDTPGYTF; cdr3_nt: TGCGCCAGCAGCCAAGGGGACACTCCTGGCTACACCTTC
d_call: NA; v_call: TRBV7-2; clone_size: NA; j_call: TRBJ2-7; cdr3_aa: CASSLSTGEQYF; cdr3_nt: TGTGCCAGCAGCTTATCTACGGGGGAGCAGTACTTC
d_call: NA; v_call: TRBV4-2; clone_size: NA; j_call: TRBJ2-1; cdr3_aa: CATSGDGDYNEQFF; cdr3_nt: TGTGCCACCTCGGGGGACGGAGACTACAATGAGCAGTTCTTC
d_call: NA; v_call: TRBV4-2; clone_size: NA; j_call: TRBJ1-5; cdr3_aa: CASSRNGGGNQPQHF; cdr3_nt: TGTGCCAGCAGCCGAAACGGGGGGGGGAATCAGCCCCAGCATTTT
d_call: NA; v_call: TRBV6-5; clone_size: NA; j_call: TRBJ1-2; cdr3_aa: CASSSTFGGRNYGYTF; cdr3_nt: TGTGCCAGCAGTTCGACCTTTGGGGGAAGAAACTATGGCTACACCTTC
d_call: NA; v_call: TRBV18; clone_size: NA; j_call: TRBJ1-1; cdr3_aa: CASSAVTVPMNTEAFF; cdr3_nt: TGTGCCAGCTCAGCGGTGACAGTACCAATGAACACTGAAGCTTTCTTT
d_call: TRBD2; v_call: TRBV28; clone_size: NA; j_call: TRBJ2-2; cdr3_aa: CASTVAGDFATGELFF; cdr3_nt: TGTGCCAGCACGGTAGCGGGAGACTTCGCCACCGGGGAGCTGTTTTTT
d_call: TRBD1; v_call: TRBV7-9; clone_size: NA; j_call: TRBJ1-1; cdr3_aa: CASSLAPGQGNTEAFF; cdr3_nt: TGTGCCAGCAGCTTAGCGCCAGGACAGGGGAACACTGAAGCTTTCTTT
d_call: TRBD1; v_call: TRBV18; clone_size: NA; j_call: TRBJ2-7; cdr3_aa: CASSPAGQGAYEQYF; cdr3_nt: TGTGCCAGCTCACCTGCCGGACAGGGGGCGTACGAGCAGTACTTC
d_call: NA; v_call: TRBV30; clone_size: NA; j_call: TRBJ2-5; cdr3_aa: CAWSRTSYQETQYF; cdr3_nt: TGTGCCTGGAGTCGGACGTCGTACCAAGAGACCCAGTACTTC
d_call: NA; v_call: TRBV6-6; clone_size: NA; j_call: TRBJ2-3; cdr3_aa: CASSYSSPLTDTQYF; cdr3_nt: TGTGCCAGCAGTTACTCGTCCCCACTCACAGATACGCAGTATTTT
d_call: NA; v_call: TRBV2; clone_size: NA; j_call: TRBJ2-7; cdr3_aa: CASSTALTVYEQYF; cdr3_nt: TGTGCCAGCAGTACAGCCCTTACAGTATACGAGCAGTACTTC
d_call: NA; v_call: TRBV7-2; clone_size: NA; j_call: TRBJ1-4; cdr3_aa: CASSFGDSEKLFF; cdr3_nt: TGTGCCAGCAGCTTTGGGGATAGTGAAAAACTGTTTTTT
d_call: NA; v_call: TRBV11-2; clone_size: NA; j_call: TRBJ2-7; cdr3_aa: CASSRGLAYEQYF; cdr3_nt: TGTGCCAGCAGCCGTGGACTGGCCTACGAGCAGTACTTC
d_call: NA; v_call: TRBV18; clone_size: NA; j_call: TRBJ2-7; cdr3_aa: CASSPWSGANSYEQYF; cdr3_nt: TGTGCCAGCTCACCATGGTCGGGAGCTAACTCCTACGAGCAGTACTTC
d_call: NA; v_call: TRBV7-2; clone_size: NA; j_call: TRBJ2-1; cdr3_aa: CASSLLRGNEQFF; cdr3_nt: TGTGCCAGCAGCTTATTAAGGGGGAATGAGCAGTTCTTC
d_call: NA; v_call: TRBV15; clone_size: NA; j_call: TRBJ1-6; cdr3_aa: CATSRDTGISPLHF; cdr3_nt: TGTGCCACCAGCAGAGACACAGGGATTTCACCCCTCCACTTT
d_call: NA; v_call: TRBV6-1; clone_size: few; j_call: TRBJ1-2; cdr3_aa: CASSEASGWLGYGYTF; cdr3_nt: TGTGCCAGCAGTGAAGCATCAGGGTGGCTTGGCTATGGCTACACCTTC
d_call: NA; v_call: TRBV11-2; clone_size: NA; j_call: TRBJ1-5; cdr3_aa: CASSLEGGQPQHF; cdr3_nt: TGTGCCAGCAGCTTAGAGGGCGGGCAGCCCCAGCATTTT
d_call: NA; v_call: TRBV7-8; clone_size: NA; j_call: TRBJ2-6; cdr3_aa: CASSLDTPSGANVLTF; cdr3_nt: TGTGCCAGCAGCTTAGACACACCCTCTGGGGCCAACGTCCTGACTTTC
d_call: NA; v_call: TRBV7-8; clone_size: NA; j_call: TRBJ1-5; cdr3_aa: CASRQFQGPNQPQHF; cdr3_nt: TGTGCCAGCAGACAATTTCAGGGCCCCAATCAGCCCCAGCATTTT